This T cell receptor (beta chain) appears in the sequencing data of a study of T cell responses to AZD1222 COVID-19 vaccine. Pooled samples include second doses given at about 4 or 12 weeks. A remark on this clone: What it recognizes is unknown.

Clones were read by immunoSEQ multiplex PCR, and TCRdb kept only the in-frame ones, dropping some. Among about 110,000 clones listed, roughly 92% were seen once. CDR1 is LGHNA, CDR2 YSLEER, per germline. The V gene end was trimmed by 0 bases and the J gene end by 5 bases; junction bases not matched to a gene: 6. CDR3 length: 15 amino acids. Overall study findings and caveats: Following two doses of AZD1222, Spike-specific TCR breadth and depth rose. Seropositive at baseline were only a handful of AZD1222 recipients. Among the donors, most were white British and more were female, and clonal diversity was possibly underestimated.

The V and J genes are TRBV4-3 and TRBJ1-1; 7 nucleotides align to TRBD1. The clonotype originates from an adult who received the AZD1222 COVID-19 vaccine. The sample here was peripheral blood, taken 28 days after the second AZD1222 dose. The CDR3 bases are TGCGCCAGCAGCCAAGATGAGGGGGCGTTTACTGAAGCTTTCTTT. Residues: CASSQDEGAFTEAFF.